The 25 T cell receptor beta chains listed next were all sequenced from one sample in a study of T cell clonality in common variable immunodeficiency. Assay used: immunoSEQ multiplex PCR; TCRdb lists only in-frame clones, some missing. The specimen has some 38,000 clones, none found just once. Sequences were obtained from peripheral blood mononuclear cells. The receptors come from a person aged 18 to 70 in good health.

This clone was picked up many times. The observed sequence ends 3 residues before the CDR3 terminus, with the missing tail filled in from the germline J gene. The V gene is TRBV30, the J gene TRBJ2-4; possibly TRBD1 for D (5 bases). This CDR3 region has 17 residues. Looked up from germline, CDR1 is GTSNPN and CDR2 is SVGIG (reference sequence). V lost 0 bases to trimming and J lost 9 bases, with 24 bases between them. The CDR3 protein is CAWSVGSISQGVVIQYF. Incomplete CDR3 DNA: TGTGCCTGGAGTGTAGGGTCCATTAGCCAAGGGGTGGTCATT.

This clone was seen ten or more times. Incomplete CDR3 DNA: TGTGCCAGCTCACCGGGATTCGGACAGGGGGGCGAG. It specifies CASSPGFGQGGE. The complete CDR3 sequence is CASSPGFGQGGEQYF. V is TRBV18 and J is TRBJ2-7, with 10 bases aligning to TRBD1. The read gets to within 3 residues of the CDR3 end, and the germline J gene fills in the rest. Germline V gene lookup returns CDR1 KGHSH and CDR2 LQKENI. Trimming removed 3 bases from V and 6 bases from J; junction bases left unmatched: 8. The CDR3 consists of 15 residues.

This clone has just a few counts. The read terminates 3 residues before the CDR3 end, so the remaining end is supplied by the germline J gene. The chain combines TRBV2 with TRBJ1-5, with D tentatively TRBD1 (6 bases). Germline V gives CDR1 SNHLY, CDR2 FYNNEI. V lost 7 bases and J 6 bases, leaving 19 bases between the germline ends. The CDR3 is 15 amino acids. CDR3 DNA (partial): TGTGCCAGCAATTTACAGGGAATTGGGGGTCAGCCC. Protein: CASNLQGIGGQP. The complete CDR3 protein is CASNLQGIGGQPQHF.

This clone was seen ten or more times. Coverage ceases 3 residues before the CDR3 finishes, and the germline J gene fills in the end. The V and J genes are TRBV6-2 or TRBV6-3 and TRBJ1-1; 7 bases align to TRBD1. The CDR3 totals 14 residues. In germline, CDR1 is MNHEY, CDR2 SVGEGT. V was clipped by 6 bases and J by 1 base; unmatched bases: 5. The CDR3 region is CASSPQGWNTEAFF. The sequenced part of the CDR3 DNA is TGTGCCAGCAGCCCACAGGGGTGGAACACTGAA.

This clone was found many times. Read sequence stops 3 residues before the CDR3 end, and the germline J gene provides the missing end. The rearrangement links TRBV20-1 to TRBJ1-5, with 8 bases identical to TRBD1. J lost 7 bases, V lost 6 bases, and 11 bases had no gene match. CDR3 size: 14 residues. Per the germline V gene, CDR1 is DFQATT and CDR2 is SNEGSKA (reference sequence). CDR3: CSAHGQGGRQPQHF. Incomplete CDR3 DNA: TGCAGTGCCCACGGACAGGGAGGGCGGCAGCCC.

This clone has a handful of counts. The missing CDR3 end, 3 residues past where the read stops, is filled in from the germline J gene. The chain carries TRBV5-1 and TRBJ2-5, with D unclear. Germline-derived CDR1 and CDR2 are SGHRS and YFSETQ. This CDR3 comprises 16 residues. CDR3 DNA, as far as it was read: TGCGCCAGCAGCTTGGGTGTGGATGGGTTAACAGATACC. It encodes CASSLGVDGLTDT. The complete CDR3 sequence is CASSLGVDGLTDTQYF. The variable domain in full, with the rest retrieved from reference TRBV5-1 and TRBJ2-5, is KAGVTQTPRYLIKTRGQQVTLSCSPISGHRSVSWYQQTPGQGLQFLFEYFSETQRNKGNFPGRFSGRQFSNSRSEMNVSTLELGDSALYLCASSLGVDGLTDTQYFGPGTRLLVL.

This clone was seen ten or more times. The read ends 3 residues early relative to the CDR3; the germline J gene fills the gap. The rearrangement links TRBV20-1 to TRBJ2-1, with 8 bases identical to TRBD2. V lost 1 base, J lost 5 bases, and 4 bases stayed unmatched. Germline V lookup: CDR1 DFQATT, CDR2 SNEGSKA (reference sequence). The CDR3 has 14 amino acids. The CDR3 DNA, read in part, is TGCAGTGCTAGAGCTACTAGCGGCAACAATGAG. This translates into CSARATSGNNE. The entire CDR3 protein reads CSARATSGNNEQFF.

This clone was recorded at least ten times. With the read ending 3 residues before the CDR3 end, the germline J gene is used to fill in that end. The chain is built from TRBV20-1 and TRBJ1-4; 9 bases are a match to TRBD1. CDR1 and CDR2 from the germline V gene are DFQATT and SNEGSKA (reference sequence). V gave up 1 base and J gave up 8 bases; unmatched junction bases: 8. There are 15 residues in the CDR3. The CDR3 sequence is CSARGDQGQGEKLFF. CDR3 DNA (partial): TGCAGTGCTAGAGGCGACCAGGGACAGGGAGAAAAA.

This clone occurred many times. The read finishes 3 residues shy of the CDR3 end, and the germline J gene is used to complete it. This chain connects TRBV5-4 to TRBJ2-1, with a tentative D call TRBD2 (7 bases). The CDR3 has 16 amino acids. Per germline, CDR1 SGHNT and CDR2 YYREEE (reference sequence). The germline V and J ends were trimmed by 4 bases and 6 bases, with 20 bases remaining between them. CDR3 sequence: CASSKGGWEYGNEQFF. CDR3 DNA (partial): TGTGCCAGCAGCAAGGGGGGGTGGGAGTACGGCAATGAG. Full variable domain (rest looked up from reference TRBV5-4 and TRBJ2-1): ETGVTQSPTHLIKTRGQQVTLRCSSQSGHNTVSWYQQALGQGPQFIFQYYREEENGRGNFPPRFSGLQFPNYSSELNVNALELDDSALYLCASSKGGWEYGNEQFFGPGTRLTVL.

This clone showed up many times. Coverage ceases 3 residues before the CDR3 finishes, and the germline J gene fills in the end. V usage is TRBV5-6 and J usage is TRBJ1-4; 7 nucleotides line up with TRBD1. Trimming took 7 bases from V and 0 from J; bases not matched to a gene: 3. CDR1 is SGHDT, CDR2 YYEEEE, per germline. CDR3 length: 14 residues. This CDR3 reads CASQGQATNEKLFF. The CDR3 DNA, read in part, is TGTGCCAGCCAAGGACAGGCAACTAATGAAAAA.

The table lists this clone with many counts. The read stops 3 residues short of the end of the CDR3; the missing end is completed from the germline J gene. The chain links TRBV12-3 or TRBV12-4 to TRBJ2-3, with a weak D call TRBD1 (6 bases). The CDR3 has 15 amino acids. The part of the CDR3 DNA that was read is TGTGCCAGCGGTGTTGCCAGGGGCCCACTCAGGGCG. Protein product: CASGVARGPLRA. The CDR3 reads in full as CASGVARGPLRAQYF.

The CDR3 spells CASSFAASNSPLFF. The sequenced part of the CDR3 DNA is TGTGCCAGCAGCTTCGCGGCTTCCAATTCACCG. The chain carries TRBV7-2 and TRBJ2-2, with D hard to call. Read data end 3 residues before the CDR3 end; the end is taken from the germline J gene. This CDR3 spans 14 amino acids. CDR1 SGHTA and CDR2 FQGNSA come from the germline V gene.

This clone appeared many times. The CDR3 end is not reached by the read, which stops 3 residues before it; the germline J gene fills it in. The chain uses TRBV2 and TRBJ2-3; 8 nucleotides agree with TRBD1. Losses at the gene ends were 8 bases for V and 0 bases for J; bases not matched to a gene: 1. Germline loops: CDR1 SNHLY, CDR2 FYNNEI. The CDR3 sequence is 13 residues long. Partial CDR3 DNA: TGTGCCAGCGGACAGGGTAGCACAGATACG. Translated: CASGQGSTDT. The full CDR3 protein reads CASGQGSTDTQYF.

This clone was detected only a few times. The CDR3 goes on 3 residues after the read ends, and that part is filled in from the germline J gene. The chain links TRBV5-1 to TRBJ1-2; D unresolved. Per germline, CDR1 SGHRS and CDR2 YFSETQ. This CDR3 is 14 amino acids long. The CDR3 bases that were read are TGCGCCAGCAGCTTGGGCTTTACCTCCTACGAC. This gives the protein CASSLGFTSYD. The entire CDR3 protein reads CASSLGFTSYDYTF.

The table lists this clone with many counts. Sequencing ends 3 residues short of the CDR3 end; the germline J gene provides the rest. The chain is built from TRBV20-1 and TRBJ1-1, with a weak D call TRBD1 (6 bases). Germline CDR1 reads DFQATT; CDR2 reads SNEGSKA (reference sequence). V gave up 0 bases and J gave up 4 bases, with 9 bases separating them. This CDR3 is built from 13 residues. CDR3 loop: CSARDMGATEAFF. The sequenced part of the CDR3 DNA is TGCAGTGCTAGAGATATGGGGGCCACTGAA.

At least ten counts were recorded for this clone. From the germline J gene comes the end of the CDR3, since the read stops 3 residues before it. The V call is TRBV30, the J call TRBJ1-4, with TRBD1 matching 7 bases. The CDR3 sequence is 15 residues long. The junction had 8 bases not matched to a gene; V was cut back by 0 bases and J by 7 bases. CDR1 is GTSNPN, CDR2 SVGIG, per germline (reference sequence). CDR3 residues: CAWSVGDSRTEKLFF. The CDR3 bases that were read are TGTGCCTGGAGTGTTGGGGACAGCAGGACTGAAAAA.

The table lists this clone with many counts. The missing CDR3 end, 3 residues past where the read stops, is filled in from the germline J gene. The chain joins TRBV5-1 to TRBJ2-1; TRBD1 might be the D (5 bases). V shed 0 bases and J shed 6 bases, with 10 bases lying between them. This CDR3 is 14 amino acids long. CDR1 is SGHRS and CDR2 is YFSETQ in the germline V gene. The DNA read from the CDR3 is TGCGCCAGCAGCTTGGCGTCAGGGATCAATGAG. Residues: CASSLASGINE. The complete CDR3 sequence is CASSLASGINEQFF.

In this sample, this clone turned up many times. The read falls 3 residues short of the CDR3 end, and the missing part is taken from the germline J gene. The V call is TRBV10-1, the J call TRBJ2-7; tentative D call: TRBD2 (6 bases). Germline CDR1 and CDR2: WNHNN and SYGVQD (reference sequence). With 3 bases removed from V and 0 bases from J, the gap between germline ends came to 15 bases. The CDR3 runs 16 residues. The CDR3 loop is CASSEINSGSSYEQYF. CDR3 DNA (partial): TGCGCCAGCAGTGAAATTAATAGCGGTAGCTCCTACGAG.

There are many counts of this clone. Read coverage stops 3 residues before the CDR3 terminus; the germline J gene supplies the remainder. The rearrangement uses TRBV6-1 and TRBJ2-3, with TRBD1 matching 11 bases. The germline V gene has CDR1 MNHNS and CDR2 SASEGT. The CDR3 sequence is 15 residues long. The CDR3 is CASSARGQGDETQYF. Partial CDR3 DNA: TGTGCCAGCAGTGCCCGGGGACAGGGGGATGAGACG.

There are many counts of this clone. From the germline J gene comes the end of the CDR3, since the read stops 3 residues before it. The V and J genes are TRBV4-2 and TRBJ2-3, with TRBD2 matching over 10 bases. CDR1 is LGHNA, CDR2 YNFKEQ, per germline. The CDR3 extends over 18 amino acids. V shed 3 bases, J shed 2 bases, and the junction held 11 bases outside the gene matches. The covered CDR3 bases are TGTGCCAGCAGCCAGGAAAGCCAACTAGCGGGGTACACAGATACG. Its translation is CASSQESQLAGYTDT. In full, the CDR3 reads CASSQESQLAGYTDTQYF.

This clone was observed many times. The CDR3 goes on 3 residues after the read ends, and that part is filled in from the germline J gene. The J gene is TRBJ2-1, the V gene TRBV7-8, with 7 bases lining up with TRBD2. With 4 bases clipped from V and 6 bases from J, the junction kept 9 bases outside the gene matches. CDR1 SGHVS and CDR2 FQNEAQ come from the germline V gene. The length of the CDR3 is 15 residues. Incomplete CDR3 DNA: TGTGCCAGCAGCTCTCTCATCGGGGGGAGCAATGAG. It is translated as CASSSLIGGSNE. The whole CDR3 reads CASSSLIGGSNEQFF.

Ten or more counts support this clone. CDR3 bases read: TGTGCCAGCAGCTTCGGCGAGCGGGAGACCGCG. It codes for CASSFGERETA. The whole CDR3 is CASSFGERETAQYF. The rearrangement joins TRBV7-6 to TRBJ2-3; 8 bases line up with TRBD2. The read ends 3 residues early relative to the CDR3; the germline J gene fills the gap. Germline lookup yields CDR1 SGHVS and CDR2 FNYEAQ. CDR3 length: 14 amino acids.

This clone occurred a few times. The CDR3 is CASSPREGKAEAFF. The CDR3 bases that were read are TGTGCCAGCTCACCACGAGAGGGTAAGGCTGAA. The J gene is TRBJ1-1, the V gene TRBV18; D remains unclear. The CDR3 extends 3 residues past the end of the read, so its final part is completed from the germline J gene. The germline CDR1 and CDR2 sequences are KGHSH and LQKENI. Deletions cut 1 base from V and 6 bases from J, with 12 bases between. The CDR3 covers 14 residues.

This clone was seen ten or more times. The DNA ends 3 residues before the CDR3 does, and the rest of the CDR3 is filled in from the germline J gene. This sequence joins TRBV20-1 and TRBJ2-1, with 10 bases lining up with TRBD2. CDR1 DFQATT and CDR2 SNEGSKA come from the germline V gene (reference sequence). After removal of 0 bases from V and 6 bases from J, the junction contained 11 bases not matched to a gene. The CDR3 covers 17 residues. The CDR3 bases that were read are TGCAGTGCTAGAGATCATCCGGCCGGGACTAGCGTCAATGAG. Translating gives CSARDHPAGTSVNE. The whole CDR3 region reads CSARDHPAGTSVNEQFF.

As concerns this clone: The read finishes 3 residues shy of the CDR3 end, and the germline J gene is used to complete it. The rearrangement uses TRBV5-1 and TRBJ1-1; the D is unclear. CDR1 and CDR2 (germline): SGHRS, YFSETQ. Trimming pared 0 bases from V and 3 bases from J, leaving 9 bases between. The CDR3 has 14 residues. This chain's CDR3 is CASSLVKADTEAFF. CDR3 DNA, as far as it was read: TGCGCCAGCAGCTTGGTTAAGGCGGACACTGAA.